These T cell receptor beta chains were read from a single sample in a study of blood T cell repertoires in COVID-19. Data came from immunoSEQ multiplex PCR; TCRdb stores just in-frame clones and leaves some out. Of 130,000 to 150,000 clones in the sample, roughly 89% were seen once. Material: peripheral blood. These receptors originate from a woman in her forties with acute or convalescent COVID-19. Each CDR3 is given with its conserved first and last residue. D genes are given only for firm matches. Clone size is given for some rows only: seen once, a few or many times, or a class if the clone is expanded.

V	J	size	D	CDR3	DNA
TRBV20-1	TRBJ2-5	-	TRBD1	CSASEGGDETQYF	TGCAGTGCTAGTGAAGGGGGCGACGAGACCCAGTACTTC
TRBV5-1	TRBJ2-7	-	-	CASSLAAGGNYEQYF	TGCGCCAGCAGCTTGGCGGCAGGGGGGAACTACGAGCAGTACTTC
TRBV27	TRBJ1-5	-	TRBD1	CASSLVGGYQPQHF	TGTGCCAGCAGTTTGGTAGGGGGCTATCAGCCCCAGCATTTT
TRBV7-2	TRBJ1-2	-	TRBD1	CASSLASGQGLGYTF	TGTGCCAGCAGCTTAGCGTCAGGACAGGGATTAGGCTACACCTTC
TRBV7-8	TRBJ1-4	-	-	CASSLVEGANEKLFF	TGTGCCAGCAGCTTAGTGGAGGGTGCCAATGAAAAACTGTTTTTT
TRBV29-1	TRBJ2-7	once	TRBD1	CSAKDRSGGYEQYF	TGCAGCGCTAAGGACAGGTCTGGGGGATACGAGCAGTACTTC
TRBV28	TRBJ2-1	-	TRBD2	CASSSGRDYRYNEQFF	TGTGCCAGCAGTTCGGGGAGGGACTACAGATACAATGAGCAGTTCTTC
TRBV5-1	TRBJ2-7	-	-	CASSFSRAYEQYF	TGCGCCAGCAGCTTCTCCAGGGCCTACGAGCAGTACTTC
TRBV2	TRBJ1-1	-	-	CASSDDMNTEAFF	TGTGCCAGCAGTGACGACATGAACACTGAAGCTTTCTTT
TRBV3-1/TRBV3-2	TRBJ2-3	once	TRBD2	CASSQDFASGGSQYF	TGTGCCAGCAGCCAAGATTTTGCTAGCGGGGGTTCGCAGTATTTT
TRBV19	TRBJ2-5	-	-	CASSIRALEAQYF	TGTGCCAGTAGTATCCGCGCCTTGGAGGCCCAGTACTTC
TRBV27	TRBJ1-5	-	TRBD1	CASRGTGSNQPQHF	TGTGCCAGCAGGGGGACAGGGAGCAATCAGCCCCAGCATTTT
TRBV25-1	TRBJ1-1	-	-	CASSPGGMNTEAFF	TGTGCCAGCAGTCCAGGAGGCATGAACACTGAAGCTTTCTTT
TRBV13	TRBJ2-1	-	TRBD2	CASGRLAGVKQFF	TGTGCCTCGGGGAGACTAGCGGGAGTAAAGCAGTTCTTC
TRBV11-2	TRBJ1-1	-	-	CASSSRLGMNTEAFF	TGTGCCAGCAGCTCGAGACTAGGGATGAACACTGAAGCTTTCTTT
TRBV5-1	TRBJ1-6	-	-	CASSFQGRALRSPLHF	TGCGCCAGCAGCTTTCAGGGGCGGGCACTTCGTTCACCCCTCCACTTT
TRBV11-3	TRBJ2-1	once	TRBD2	CASSFLAGGEQFF	TGTGCCAGCAGCTTCCTAGCCGGGGGGGAGCAGTTCTTC
TRBV6-2/TRBV6-3	TRBJ2-7	-	-	CASSYSSRVPREYF	TGTGCCAGCAGTTACTCGTCTAGGGTTCCGAGGGAGTACTTC
TRBV24-1	TRBJ2-7	-	-	CATRLEVYEQYF	TGTGCCACCCGTTTGGAGGTGTACGAGCAGTACTTC
TRBV3-1/TRBV3-2	TRBJ1-1	-	TRBD1	CASSQHRGPNTEAFF	TGTGCCAGCAGCCAGCACAGGGGGCCGAACACTGAAGCTTTCTTT
TRBV15	TRBJ2-2	-	-	CATSRDGRSGGELFF	TGTGCCACCAGCAGAGATGGGCGGTCGGGGGGGGAGCTGTTTTTT
TRBV4-1	TRBJ1-1	-	-	CASSLQMNTEAFF	TGCGCCAGCAGCCTCCAGATGAACACTGAAGCTTTCTTT
TRBV2	TRBJ2-1	once	TRBD2	CASKERGDNEQFF	TGTGCCAGCAAAGAGCGGGGGGACAATGAGCAGTTCTTC
TRBV5-6	TRBJ2-7	-	-	CASSLFYSSYEQYF	TGTGCCAGCAGCTTGTTCTACAGCTCCTACGAGCAGTACTTC
TRBV3-1/TRBV3-2	TRBJ1-6	-	-	CASSQAPGSFQLHF	TGTGCCAGCAGCCAAGCCCCAGGATCCTTCCAGCTCCACTTT
TRBV29-1	TRBJ1-1	once	-	CSVAPRLGRTEAFF	TGCAGCGTTGCCCCTCGGCTGGGCCGGACTGAAGCTTTCTTT
TRBV6-5	TRBJ1-1	few	TRBD1	CASSDNPGQGFF	TGTGCCAGCAGCGATAATCCGGGACAGGGTTTCTTT
TRBV6-2/TRBV6-3	TRBJ1-2	-	TRBD1	CASSLLDRVDYGYTF	TGTGCCAGCAGTCTTCTGGACAGGGTTGACTATGGCTACACCTTC
TRBV3-1/TRBV3-2	TRBJ1-1	-	-	CASSQAGWSLGGTEAFF	TGTGCCAGCAGCCAAGCCGGGTGGTCCCTGGGAGGCACTGAAGCTTTCTTT
TRBV5-8	TRBJ1-4	-	TRBD1	CASSIRDSRRKLFF	TGTGCCAGCAGCATCCGGGACAGCCGCCGAAAACTGTTTTTT
TRBV19	TRBJ1-5	-	-	CASTLGGRGNQPQHF	TGTGCCAGTACCTTAGGAGGCAGAGGCAATCAGCCCCAGCATTTT
TRBV6-5	TRBJ1-2	-	TRBD1	CASSTPGQANYGYTF	TGTGCCAGCAGTACTCCGGGACAGGCTAACTATGGCTACACCTTC
TRBV18	TRBJ1-2	-	-	CASSPEGGYGYTF	TGTGCCAGCTCACCAGAAGGGGGCTATGGCTACACCTTC
TRBV19	TRBJ1-1	-	TRBD1	CASSKRTGANTEAFF	TGTGCCAGTAGTAAAAGGACAGGGGCGAACACTGAAGCTTTCTTT
TRBV27	TRBJ1-6	once	TRBD1	CASSPRGTGAQRSPLHF	TGTGCCAGCAGCCCTAGAGGGACAGGGGCTCAACGGTCACCCCTCCACTTT
TRBV5-1	TRBJ2-3	-	TRBD2	CASSLVSGGGRTDTQYF	TGCGCCAGCAGCTTGGTCAGTGGCGGGGGGAGGACAGATACGCAGTATTTT
TRBV3-1/TRBV3-2	TRBJ1-4	-	-	CASRGRGNEKLFF	TGTGCCAGCCGGGGGAGGGGGAATGAAAAACTGTTTTTT
TRBV2	TRBJ2-5	-	-	CASSLQETQYF	TGTGCCAGCAGTCTGCAAGAGACCCAGTACTTC
TRBV11-2	TRBJ1-3	once	-	CASSFSDNSGNTIYF	TGTGCCAGCAGCTTCTCAGACAACTCTGGAAACACCATATATTTT
TRBV9	TRBJ2-2	-	-	CASSPGTGGGELFF	TGTGCCAGCAGCCCGGGCACCGGGGGTGGGGAGCTGTTTTTT
TRBV7-3	TRBJ2-1	-	-	CASSTLAVSYNEQFF	TGTGCCAGCAGCACCTTAGCGGTATCCTACAATGAGCAGTTCTTC
TRBV19	TRBJ1-6	-	-	CASSIMAQNSPLHF	TGTGCCAGTAGTATTATGGCTCAAAATTCACCCCTCCACTTT
TRBV27	TRBJ2-7	-	TRBD2	CASSLHGRGSYEQYF	TGTGCCAGCAGTTTACACGGGCGGGGGTCCTACGAGCAGTACTTC
TRBV6-5	TRBJ1-1	few	TRBD1	CASRSTGMNTEAFF	TGTGCCAGCAGGTCGACAGGGATGAACACTGAAGCTTTCTTT
TRBV15	TRBJ2-7	-	TRBD2	CATSRVVSGLAGDEQYF	TGTGCCACCAGCAGAGTTGTTTCCGGACTAGCGGGAGACGAGCAGTACTTC
TRBV20-1	TRBJ2-2	-	-	CSASFKNTGELFF	TGCAGTGCTAGTTTCAAGAACACCGGGGAGCTGTTTTTT
TRBV28	TRBJ2-3	-	-	CASSFLGVADTQYF	TGTGCCAGCAGTTTCCTAGGGGTTGCAGATACGCAGTATTTT
TRBV4-1	TRBJ1-4	-	-	CASSQGVVRRATNEKLFF	TGCGCCAGCAGCCAAGGGGTGGTCAGGCGTGCAACTAATGAAAAACTGTTTTTT
TRBV6-2/TRBV6-3	TRBJ1-5	-	TRBD1	CASSRGLYQPQHF	TGTGCCAGCAGCAGGGGGCTCTATCAGCCCCAGCATTTT
TRBV7-2	TRBJ1-2	-	-	CASSLLPSANYGYTF	TGTGCCAGCAGCTTACTTCCGAGTGCTAACTATGGCTACACCTTC
TRBV19	TRBJ1-1	-	-	CASTKEYDTEAFF	TGTGCCAGTACAAAGGAGTATGACACTGAAGCTTTCTTT
TRBV10-3	TRBJ1-2	-	TRBD1	CAISPGGSNYGYTF	TGTGCCATCAGCCCAGGGGGATCTAACTATGGCTACACCTTC
TRBV5-1	TRBJ1-1	-	TRBD1	CASSFGTANTEAFF	TGCGCCAGCAGCTTCGGGACAGCTAACACTGAAGCTTTCTTT
TRBV14	TRBJ2-1	-	-	CASSQGKGFYSSYNEQFF	TGTGCCAGCAGCCAAGGAAAGGGGTTTTATAGCTCCTACAATGAGCAGTTCTTC
TRBV6-4	TRBJ2-3	few	TRBD2	CASSDGTSGSGTDTQYF	TGTGCCAGCAGTGACGGGACTAGCGGGAGTGGTACAGATACGCAGTATTTT
TRBV12-3/TRBV12-4	TRBJ1-1	-	-	CASSRGGNTEAFF	TGTGCCAGCAGCAGAGGGGGGAACACTGAAGCTTTCTTT
TRBV19	TRBJ1-5	-	-	CASTTVSNQPQHF	TGTGCCAGCACGACAGTTAGCAATCAGCCCCAGCATTTT